The TCR beta chain described here comes from a study of T cell changes during pregnancy in multiple sclerosis. Data came from immunoSEQ multiplex PCR; TCRdb stores just in-frame clones and leaves some out. This table has 45,000 to 65,000 clones, roughly 93% appearing once. V was pared by 2 bases and J by 7 bases, with 5 bases between. The CDR3 is made up of 12 amino acids. Germline V gene lookup returns CDR1 SGHAT and CDR2 FQNNGV. In its sample, this clone was seen once. The chain couples TRBV11-2 to TRBJ1-4, with D unresolved. The starting material was CD8+ T cells from peripheral blood mononuclear cells, obtained in the third trimester of pregnancy. This receptor was obtained from a female donor with multiple sclerosis, enrolled in a pregnancy study. DNA of the CDR3: TGTGCCAGCAGCTTATCTGTTGAAAAACTGTTTTTT. It translates to CASSLSVEKLFF.